A selection of T cell receptor beta chains follows, all from one sample in a study of monozygotic twins with inflammatory bowel disease. TCRdb re-called the 5' RACE reads; every CDR3 protein appears as one record, without DNA. Here the sample table reports about 300,000 distinct CDR3 sequences. Material for sequencing was blood. Every receptor here comes from a human donor with ulcerative colitis or Crohn's disease, or a healthy co-twin of an affected twin (not recorded which). Each CDR3 is given with its conserved first and last residue. Each record gives: J gene, V gene, CDR3 protein.

>TRBJ2-7|TRBV3-1
CASSAGQGKTSGNSYEQYF
>TRBJ2-1|TRBV24-1
CATSGDGFYEQFF
>TRBJ2-7|TRBV29-1
CSGTGTGYEQYF
>TRBJ2-7|TRBV7-2
CASSLSGNEQYF
>TRBJ1-1|TRBV18
CASSPPGGINTEAFF
>TRBJ2-3|TRBV7-9
CASSSGQLTQYF
>TRBJ2-7|TRBV2
CASSEDVAEVYEQYF
>TRBJ2-7|TRBV5-6
CASSDFWSSYEQYF
>TRBJ1-1|TRBV12-5
CASGLPQKVKNTEAFF
>TRBJ2-5|TRBV27
CASSLEGAGSETQYF
>TRBJ1-5|TRBV12-3/TRBV12-4
CASSLDRLPQHF
>TRBJ2-7|TRBV20-1
CSARSHPPQTSLYEQYF
>TRBJ1-4|TRBV20-1
CSARPTGVNEKLFF
>TRBJ1-1|TRBV5-1
CASSKMVFTEAFF
>TRBJ1-6|TRBV20-1
CSARDPRGGLGSPLHF
>TRBJ2-2|TRBV5-1
CASRPGTANAGELFF
>TRBJ2-7|TRBV5-6
CASSEGQGGSYEQYF
>TRBJ1-3|TRBV5-6
CASREGWTGSGNTIYF
>TRBJ2-7|TRBV27
CASSFGSPYEQYF
>TRBJ2-2|TRBV9
CASSIGLGQTNTGELFF
>TRBJ2-6|TRBV12-3/TRBV12-4
CASSLAVVSGANVLTF
>TRBJ2-5|TRBV12-3/TRBV12-4
CASSTNRGTETQYF
>TRBJ2-5|TRBV5-1
CASSLVPEETQYF
>TRBJ2-1|TRBV30
CAFIRQLQRGNEQFF
>TRBJ2-7|TRBV29-1
CSVASGSESYEQYF
>TRBJ2-3|TRBV15
CAISGESSTDTQYF
>TRBJ2-3|TRBV6-1
CASSPGQAGPDTQYF
>TRBJ2-7|TRBV15
CATSSGGISYEQYF
>TRBJ2-7|TRBV15
CATSSRDRVGEQYF
>TRBJ2-3|TRBV6-2/TRBV6-3
CASSHGTEDTDTQYF
>TRBJ1-4|TRBV5-1
CASGLQGTNEKLFF
>TRBJ1-1|TRBV20-1
CSASEPRVGNTEAFF
>TRBJ2-2|TRBV20-1
CSARDEGSGVNTGELFF
>TRBJ2-1|TRBV12-3/TRBV12-4
CASDVRGGTNEQFF
>TRBJ2-1|TRBV4-1
CASSHPRPSGGLVSSYNEQFF
>TRBJ2-2|TRBV7-2
CASSVAHSGELLF
>TRBJ1-2|TRBV4-3
CASSQETEDYGYTF
>TRBJ2-7|TRBV20-1
CSAPILAGGTYEQYF
>TRBJ2-5|TRBV24-1
CATSDFRAQETQYF
>TRBJ2-5|TRBV7-2
CASSPAWGTQYF
>TRBJ2-3|TRBV5-4
CASSPWGRSQDTQYF
>TRBJ2-5|TRBV27
CASSTAGDVWTQYF
>TRBJ1-2|TRBV29-1
CSVDARVAYGYTF
>TRBJ2-7|TRBV28
CASERTDSYEQYF
>TRBJ1-1|TRBV4-2
CASSQVPEGTEAFF